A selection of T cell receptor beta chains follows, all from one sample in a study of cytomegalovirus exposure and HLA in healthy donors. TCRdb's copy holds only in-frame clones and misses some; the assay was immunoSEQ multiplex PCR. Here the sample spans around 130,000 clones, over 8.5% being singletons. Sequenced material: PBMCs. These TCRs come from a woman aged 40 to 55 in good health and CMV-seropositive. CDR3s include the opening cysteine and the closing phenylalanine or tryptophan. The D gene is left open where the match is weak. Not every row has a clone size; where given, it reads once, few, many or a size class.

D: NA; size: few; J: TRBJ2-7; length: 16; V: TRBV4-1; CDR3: CASSQGRAVSSYEQYF; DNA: TGCGCCAGCAGCCAAGGTCGTGCGGTGAGCTCCTACGAGCAGTACTTC
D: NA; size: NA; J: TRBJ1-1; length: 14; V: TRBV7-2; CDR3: CASSLGGWNTEAFF; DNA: TGTGCCAGCAGCTTAGGGGGCTGGAACACTGAAGCTTTCTTT
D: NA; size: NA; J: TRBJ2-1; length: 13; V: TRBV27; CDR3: CASTSKLQNEQFF; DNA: TGTGCCAGCACGTCTAAACTCCAAAATGAGCAGTTCTTC
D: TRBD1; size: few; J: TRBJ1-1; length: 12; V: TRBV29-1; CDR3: CSVTRQGTEAFF; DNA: TGCAGCGTGACACGACAGGGGACTGAAGCTTTCTTT
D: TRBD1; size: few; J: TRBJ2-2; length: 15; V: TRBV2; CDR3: CASMTGTGNTGELFF; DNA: TGTGCCAGCATGACCGGGACAGGGAACACCGGGGAGCTGTTTTTT
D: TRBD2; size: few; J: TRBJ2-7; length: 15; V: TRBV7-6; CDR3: CASSLGASGGYEQYF; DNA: TGTGCCAGCAGCTTAGGGGCTAGCGGGGGTTACGAGCAGTACTTC
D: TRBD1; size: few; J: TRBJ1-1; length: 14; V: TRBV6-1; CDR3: CASSAAGGASEAFF; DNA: TGTGCCAGCAGTGCAGCAGGGGGCGCATCTGAAGCTTTCTTT
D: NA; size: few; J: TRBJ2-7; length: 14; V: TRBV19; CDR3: CASSIRTAPYEQYF; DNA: TGTGCCAGTAGTATTCGTACAGCCCCCTACGAGCAGTACTTC
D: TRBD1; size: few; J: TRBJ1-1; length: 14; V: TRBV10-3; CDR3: CAISDRGRQTEAFF; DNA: TGTGCCATCAGTGACAGGGGGCGACAAACTGAAGCTTTCTTT
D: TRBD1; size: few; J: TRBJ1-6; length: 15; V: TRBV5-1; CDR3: CASSLRTGDNSPLHF; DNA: TGCGCCAGCAGCTTGAGGACAGGGGATAATTCACCCCTCCACTTT
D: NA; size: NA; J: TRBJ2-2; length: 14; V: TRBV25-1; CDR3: CASSGSSNTGELFF; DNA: TGTGCCAGCTCGGGGTCCTCGAACACCGGGGAGCTGTTTTTT
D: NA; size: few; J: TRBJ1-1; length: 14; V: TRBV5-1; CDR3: CASRFWGKNTEAFF; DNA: TGCGCCAGCAGATTTTGGGGCAAGAACACTGAAGCTTTCTTT
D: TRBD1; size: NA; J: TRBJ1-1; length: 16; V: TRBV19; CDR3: CASSPRTGLMNTEAFF; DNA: TGTGCCAGTAGTCCCCGGACAGGGTTGATGAACACTGAAGCTTTCTTT
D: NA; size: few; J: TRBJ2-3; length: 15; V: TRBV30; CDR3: CAWSVGGGETDTQYF; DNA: TGTGCCTGGAGTGTAGGGGGCGGGGAAACAGATACGCAGTATTTT
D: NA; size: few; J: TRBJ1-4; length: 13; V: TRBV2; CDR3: CASSPGGAEKLFF; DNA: TGTGCCAGCAGTCCCGGGGGGGCTGAAAAACTGTTTTTT
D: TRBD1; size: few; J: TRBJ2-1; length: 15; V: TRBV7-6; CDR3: CASSSARTGTNEQFF; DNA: TGTGCCAGCAGCTCGGCTCGGACAGGGACCAATGAGCAGTTCTTC
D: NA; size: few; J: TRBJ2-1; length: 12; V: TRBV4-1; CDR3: CASSQAGDEQFF; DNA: TGCGCCAGCAGCCAAGCAGGGGATGAGCAGTTCTTC
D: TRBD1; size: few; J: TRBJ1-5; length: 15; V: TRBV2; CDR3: CASSEQGAGNQPQHF; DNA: TGTGCTAGCAGTGAACAGGGGGCCGGCAATCAGCCCCAGCATTTT
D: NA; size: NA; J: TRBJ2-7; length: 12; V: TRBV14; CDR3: CASSQVTYEQYF; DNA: TGTGCCAGCAGCCAAGTCACATACGAGCAGTACTTC
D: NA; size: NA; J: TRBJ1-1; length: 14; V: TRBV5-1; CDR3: CASSLEGWGTEAFF; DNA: TGCGCCAGCAGCTTGGAGGGGTGGGGCACTGAAGCTTTCTTT
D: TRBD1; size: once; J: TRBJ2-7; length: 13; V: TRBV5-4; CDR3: CASSTWDSYEQYF; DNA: TGTGCCAGCAGCACGTGGGACAGTTACGAGCAGTACTTC
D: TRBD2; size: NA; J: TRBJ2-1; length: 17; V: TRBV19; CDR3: CASSIEGASGGQNEQFF; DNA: TGTGCCAGTAGTATAGAAGGGGCTAGCGGGGGGCAAAATGAGCAGTTCTTC
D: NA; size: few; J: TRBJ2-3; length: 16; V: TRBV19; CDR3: CASSIPRGGGTDTQYF; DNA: TGTGCCAGTAGTATCCCCCGGGGCGGGGGCACAGATACGCAGTATTTT
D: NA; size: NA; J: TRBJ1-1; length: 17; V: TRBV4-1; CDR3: CASSQRITDPGNTEAFF; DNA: TGCGCCAGCAGCCAACGCATTACCGACCCGGGGAACACTGAAGCTTTCTTT
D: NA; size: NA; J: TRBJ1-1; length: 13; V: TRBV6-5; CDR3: CASREQGNTEAFF; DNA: TGTGCCAGCAGGGAACAGGGGAACACTGAAGCTTTCTTT
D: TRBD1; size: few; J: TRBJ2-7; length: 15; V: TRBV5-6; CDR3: CASSLPTGYKNEQYF; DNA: TGTGCCAGCAGCCTTCCGACAGGGTACAAGAACGAGCAGTACTTC
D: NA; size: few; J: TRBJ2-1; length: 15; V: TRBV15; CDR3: CAAAASPGSYNEQFF; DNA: TGTGCCGCTGCGGCCAGCCCAGGGTCCTACAATGAGCAGTTCTTC
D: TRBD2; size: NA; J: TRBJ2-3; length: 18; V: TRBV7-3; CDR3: CASSLRPSGGTSTDTQYF; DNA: TGTGCCAGCAGCTTAAGGCCTAGCGGGGGGACTAGCACAGATACGCAGTATTTT
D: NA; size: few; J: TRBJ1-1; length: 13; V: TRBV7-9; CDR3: CASSTSGVGEAFF; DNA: TGTGCCAGCAGCACCTCAGGGGTGGGCGAAGCTTTCTTT
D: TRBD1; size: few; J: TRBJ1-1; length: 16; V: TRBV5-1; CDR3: CASSPEPGQQNTEAFF; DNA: TGCGCCAGCAGCCCAGAACCGGGACAGCAGAACACTGAAGCTTTCTTT
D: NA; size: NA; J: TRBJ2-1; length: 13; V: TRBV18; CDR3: CASSPEGVGEQFF; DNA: TGTGCCAGCTCCCCCGAAGGGGTTGGTGAGCAGTTCTTC
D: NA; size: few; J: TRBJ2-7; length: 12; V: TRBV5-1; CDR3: CASSGNSYEQYF; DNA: TGCGCCAGCAGCGGCAACAGCTACGAGCAGTACTTC
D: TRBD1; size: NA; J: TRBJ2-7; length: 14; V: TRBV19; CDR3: CASSEQTGGYEQYF; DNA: TGTGCCAGTAGTGAACAGACAGGGGGCTACGAGCAGTACTTC
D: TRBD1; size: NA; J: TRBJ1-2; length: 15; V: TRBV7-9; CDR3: CASSQKGQGDAGYTF; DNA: TGTGCCAGCAGCCAAAAGGGACAGGGGGACGCGGGCTACACCTTC
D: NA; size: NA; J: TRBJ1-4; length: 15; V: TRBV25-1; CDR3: CASSPRGARDEKLFF; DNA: TGTGCCAGCAGTCCCCGGGGGGCAAGAGATGAAAAACTGTTTTTT
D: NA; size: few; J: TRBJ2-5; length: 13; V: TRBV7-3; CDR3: CASSFLRGETQYF; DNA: TGTGCCAGCAGCTTTTTGAGGGGGGAGACCCAGTACTTC
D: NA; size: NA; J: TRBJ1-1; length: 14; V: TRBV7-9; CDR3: CASSRDIMNTEAFF; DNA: TGTGCCAGCAGCAGGGACATTATGAACACTGAAGCTTTCTTT
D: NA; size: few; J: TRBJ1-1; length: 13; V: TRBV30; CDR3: CAWSALFSTEAFF; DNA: TGTGCCTGGAGTGCCCTCTTTAGCACTGAAGCTTTCTTT
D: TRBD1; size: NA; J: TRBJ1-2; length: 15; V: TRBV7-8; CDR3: CASSSTDRAGYGYTF; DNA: TGTGCCAGCAGCTCTACCGACAGGGCGGGCTATGGCTACACCTTC
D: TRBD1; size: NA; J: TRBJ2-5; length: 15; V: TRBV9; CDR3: CASSELGQPWETQYF; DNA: TGTGCCAGCAGCGAGTTGGGACAGCCGTGGGAGACCCAGTACTTC
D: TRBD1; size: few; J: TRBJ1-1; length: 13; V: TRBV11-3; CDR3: CASSLYGTGEAFF; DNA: TGTGCCAGCAGCTTATATGGGACAGGCGAAGCTTTCTTT
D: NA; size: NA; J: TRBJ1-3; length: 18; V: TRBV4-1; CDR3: CASSQVDLGLISGNTIYF; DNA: TGCGCCAGCAGCCAAGTAGATCTTGGACTGATCTCTGGAAACACCATATATTTT
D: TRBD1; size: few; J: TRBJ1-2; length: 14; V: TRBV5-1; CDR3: CASSSTGPSYGYTF; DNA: TGCGCCAGCAGCTCGACAGGGCCAAGCTATGGCTACACCTTC
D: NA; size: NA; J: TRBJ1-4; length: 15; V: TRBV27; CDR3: CASSLGVGGFEKLFF; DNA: TGTGCCAGCAGTTTGGGCGTCGGAGGTTTTGAAAAACTGTTTTTT
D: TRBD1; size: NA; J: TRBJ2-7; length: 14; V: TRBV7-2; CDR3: CASSTTGGSYEQYF; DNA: TGTGCCAGCAGCACCACAGGGGGCAGCTACGAGCAGTACTTC
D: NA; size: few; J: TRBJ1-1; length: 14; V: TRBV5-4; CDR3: CASSQYFVNTEAFF; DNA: TGTGCCAGCAGTCAATACTTTGTGAACACTGAAGCTTTCTTT
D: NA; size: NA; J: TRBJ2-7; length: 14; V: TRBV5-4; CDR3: CASSSPGQAYEQYF; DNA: TGTGCCAGCAGCAGTCCGGGACAAGCCTACGAGCAGTACTTC
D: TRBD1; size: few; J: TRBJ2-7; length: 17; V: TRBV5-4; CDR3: CASSRGQGAGRSYEQYF; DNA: TGTGCCAGCAGCCGCGGACAGGGGGCCGGTCGCTCCTACGAGCAGTACTTC
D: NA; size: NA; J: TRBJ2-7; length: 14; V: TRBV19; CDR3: CASSITPTDYEQYF; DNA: TGTGCCAGTAGTATCACCCCGACTGACTACGAGCAGTACTTC
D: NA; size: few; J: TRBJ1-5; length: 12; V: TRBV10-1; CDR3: CASSVGLTPQHF; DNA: TGCGCCAGCAGTGTGGGACTGACGCCCCAGCATTTT
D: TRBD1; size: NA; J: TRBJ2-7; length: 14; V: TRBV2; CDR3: CASSVFRGLYEQYF; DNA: TGTGCCAGCAGTGTTTTCAGGGGGCTCTACGAGCAGTACTTC
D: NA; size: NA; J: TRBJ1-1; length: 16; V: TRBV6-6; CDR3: CASSYGGQSLRTAAFF; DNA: TGTGCCAGCAGTTATGGAGGACAGTCCTTGAGGACTGCAGCTTTCTTT
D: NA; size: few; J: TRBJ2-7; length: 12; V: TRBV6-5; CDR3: CASSRTRSEQYF; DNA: TGTGCCAGCAGCCGTACTAGATCCGAGCAGTACTTC
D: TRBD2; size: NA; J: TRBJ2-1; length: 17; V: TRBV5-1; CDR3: CASSTKLAGGVVDEQFF; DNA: TGCGCCAGCAGCACGAAACTAGCGGGGGGGGTGGTTGATGAGCAGTTCTTC
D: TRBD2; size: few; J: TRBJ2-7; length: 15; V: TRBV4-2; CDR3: CASSQTSGGPYEQYF; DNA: TGTGCCAGCAGCCAAACTAGCGGGGGCCCCTACGAGCAGTACTTC
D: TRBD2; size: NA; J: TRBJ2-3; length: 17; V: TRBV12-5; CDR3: CASGLGLAGGIGDTQYF; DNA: TGTGCTAGTGGTCTTGGACTAGCGGGGGGGATAGGGGATACGCAGTATTTT
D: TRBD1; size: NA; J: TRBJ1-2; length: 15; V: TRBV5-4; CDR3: CASSSVDREWGGYTF; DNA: TGTGCCAGCAGCTCCGTAGACAGGGAATGGGGGGGCTACACCTTC
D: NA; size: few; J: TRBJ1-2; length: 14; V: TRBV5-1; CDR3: CASSLEASSYGYTF; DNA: TGCGCCAGCAGCTTGGAGGCGTCTAGCTATGGCTACACCTTC